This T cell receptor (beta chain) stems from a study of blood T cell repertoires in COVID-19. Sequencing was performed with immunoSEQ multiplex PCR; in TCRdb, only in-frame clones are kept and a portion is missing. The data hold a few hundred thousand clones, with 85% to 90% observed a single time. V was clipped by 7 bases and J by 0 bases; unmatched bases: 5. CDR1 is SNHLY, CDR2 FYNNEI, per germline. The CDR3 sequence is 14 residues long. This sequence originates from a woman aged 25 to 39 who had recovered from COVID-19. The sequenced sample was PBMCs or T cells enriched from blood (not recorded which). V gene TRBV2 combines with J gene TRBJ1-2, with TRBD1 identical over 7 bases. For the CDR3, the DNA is TGTGCCAGCAAACAGGGGTCTTCTAACTATGGCTACACCTTC. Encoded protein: CASKQGSSNYGYTF.